Listed below are T cell receptor beta chains from one sample, sequenced in a study of T cells in localized non-small cell lung cancer. Clones were read by immunoSEQ multiplex PCR, and TCRdb kept only the in-frame ones, dropping some. The data contain under 50,000 clones, about 76% of them singletons. The sample consisted of peripheral blood mononuclear cells, taken before any cancer treatment. The receptors stem from a man between 40 and 69 years old with stage III lung adenocarcinoma. Each CDR3 is given with its conserved first and last residue. D genes are given only for firm matches. Expanded clones get a size class; other rows say once, few or many, or leave the size out.

TRBV9	-	TRBD2	TRBJ2-7	CASSVRTGTSGGASYEQYF	TGTGCCAGCAGCGTTAGAACCGGGACTAGCGGGGGGGCCTCCTACGAGCAGTACTTC
TRBV2	-	-	TRBJ2-1	CASRPQGSYNEQFF	TGTGCCAGCAGGCCGCAAGGTTCCTACAATGAGCAGTTCTTC
TRBV27	-	TRBD2	TRBJ2-7	CASSPSGGLYEQYF	TGTGCCAGCAGCCCTAGCGGGGGGCTCTACGAGCAGTACTTC
TRBV2	-	TRBD2	TRBJ2-2	CASSEFTPGGENTGELFF	TGTGCCAGCAGTGAATTCACCCCGGGAGGGGAGAACACCGGGGAGCTGTTTTTT
TRBV7-6	-	TRBD1	TRBJ1-1	CASSLVTGLTTEAFF	TGTGCCAGCAGCTTAGTGACAGGGCTAACCACTGAAGCTTTCTTT
TRBV7-8	-	TRBD1	TRBJ1-2	CASSLTGTDFYGYTF	TGTGCCAGCAGCTTGACCGGGACAGACTTCTATGGCTACACCTTC
TRBV25-1	medium-sized	TRBD1	TRBJ2-7	CASSEWGQGANEQYF	TGTGCCAGCAGTGAATGGGGACAGGGGGCCAACGAGCAGTACTTC
TRBV7-3	-	-	TRBJ1-1	CASSLTSGSTEAFF	TGTGCCAGCAGCTTAACGTCGGGGAGCACTGAAGCTTTCTTT
TRBV2	-	-	TRBJ1-2	CASSEIRLEVYGYTF	TGTGCCAGCAGTGAAATCCGCCTGGAAGTCTATGGCTACACCTTC
TRBV6-1	-	-	TRBJ2-2	CASSQGEAGELFF	TGTGCCAGCAGCCAGGGTGAGGCCGGGGAGCTGTTTTTT
TRBV2	-	TRBD1	TRBJ2-7	CASSAGTGVYYEQYF	TGTGCCAGCAGCGCAGGGACAGGGGTTTACTACGAGCAGTACTTC
TRBV10-1	-	-	TRBJ2-7	CASSESVVGPYEQYF	TGCGCCAGCAGTGAGTCGGTAGTGGGGCCCTACGAGCAGTACTTC
TRBV6-6	-	-	TRBJ1-6	CASSYQGNSPLHF	TGTGCCAGCAGTTATCAAGGAAATTCACCCCTCCACTTT
TRBV9	few	TRBD2	TRBJ2-7	CASSLGLAGAYEQYF	TGTGCCAGCAGCTTGGGACTAGCGGGGGCCTACGAGCAGTACTTC
TRBV19	-	-	TRBJ2-7	CASSIRQATYEQYF	TGTGCCAGTAGTATACGTCAGGCTACTTACGAGCAGTACTTC
TRBV4-2	-	-	TRBJ2-3	CASSQDVENTDTQYF	TGTGCCAGCAGCCAAGATGTAGAGAACACAGATACGCAGTATTTT
TRBV4-1	once	TRBD1	TRBJ1-6	CASSLGTDNSPLHF	TGCGCCAGCAGCCTCGGGACAGATAATTCACCCCTCCACTTT
TRBV7-8	once	-	TRBJ2-3	CASSLFFFAGNTDTQYF	TGTGCCAGCAGCTTATTCTTCTTTGCGGGGAACACAGATACGCAGTATTTT
TRBV10-3	-	TRBD1	TRBJ2-7	CAISDGQGANEQYF	TGTGCCATCAGTGATGGTCAGGGGGCCAACGAGCAGTACTTC
TRBV5-1	few	-	TRBJ2-2	CASCVGVTTGELFF	TGCGCCAGCTGTGTCGGGGTAACCACCGGGGAGCTGTTTTTT
TRBV12-2	-	-	TRBJ2-7	CASRFHPEGDYEQYF	TGTGCAAGTCGCTTTCACCCAGAAGGGGACTACGAGCAGTACTTC
TRBV25-1	-	TRBD1	TRBJ2-2	CASRAPWTGENTGELFF	TGTGCCAGCAGAGCGCCCTGGACAGGGGAGAACACCGGGGAGCTGTTTTTT
TRBV30	-	-	TRBJ2-1	CAWSLRADGEQFF	TGTGCCTGGAGTTTACGGGCGGACGGGGAGCAGTTCTTC
TRBV18	-	-	TRBJ2-1	CASSPYGQSYNEQFF	TGTGCCAGCTCACCGTATGGACAGTCTTACAATGAGCAGTTCTTC
TRBV7-6	-	TRBD2	TRBJ2-3	CASSFSYPGGGTDTQYF	TGTGCCAGCAGCTTTTCATATCCCGGGGGGGGAACAGATACGCAGTATTTT
TRBV14	-	-	TRBJ1-2	CASSQGSGARYGYTF	TGTGCCAGCAGCCAAGGTTCGGGGGCGCGGTATGGCTACACCTTC
TRBV5-1	-	-	TRBJ2-7	CASSLDPGPYEQYF	TGCGCCAGCAGCTTGGACCCGGGTCCCTACGAGCAGTACTTC
TRBV12-5	-	-	TRBJ2-2	CADRQTNTGELFF	TGTGCTGACCGACAGACTAACACCGGGGAGCTGTTTTTT
TRBV10-3	-	TRBD1	TRBJ2-1	CAISEGQGRRNEQFF	TGTGCCATCAGTGAAGGACAGGGGCGACGCAATGAGCAGTTCTTC
TRBV6-5	-	TRBD2	TRBJ2-1	CASSPRLAGRNEQFF	TGTGCCAGCAGTCCGAGACTAGCGGGGAGGAATGAGCAGTTCTTC
TRBV5-1	-	-	TRBJ2-5	CASSLGSTEETQYF	TGCGCCAGCAGCCTGGGGTCCACCGAAGAGACCCAGTACTTC
TRBV9	-	-	TRBJ2-7	CASSVATGGNYEQYF	TGTGCCAGCAGCGTAGCTACGGGCGGGAACTACGAACAGTACTTC
TRBV29-1	-	-	TRBJ2-3	CSVAVAGRDTQYF	TGCAGCGTTGCGGTGGCAGGTCGAGATACGCAGTATTTT
TRBV6-6	-	TRBD1	TRBJ2-1	CASSWDRVYNEQFF	TGTGCCAGCAGTTGGGACAGGGTCTACAATGAGCAGTTCTTC
TRBV6-1	-	-	TRBJ2-3	CASSEVYRGNTDTQYF	TGTGCCAGCAGTGAAGTCTACCGAGGGAACACAGATACGCAGTATTTT
TRBV28	-	TRBD1	TRBJ2-7	CASRLGTGALYEQYF	TGTGCCAGCAGATTGGGGACAGGGGCTCTTTACGAGCAGTACTTC
TRBV27	-	-	TRBJ2-2	CASSLSRSGELFF	TGTGCCAGCAGCCTCTCGAGATCCGGGGAGCTGTTTTTT
TRBV7-2	-	-	TRBJ2-5	CASSELAQETQYF	TGTGCCAGCAGCGAGCTAGCTCAAGAGACCCAGTACTTC
TRBV4-1	-	TRBD1	TRBJ1-1	CASSQDQEGATVTEAFF	TGCGCCAGCAGCCAAGATCAGGAGGGGGCGACGGTTACTGAAGCTTTCTTT
TRBV5-4	-	-	TRBJ2-5	CASSSGGRMEETQYF	TGTGCCAGCAGCTCCGGAGGCAGGATGGAAGAGACCCAGTACTTC
TRBV18	-	-	TRBJ2-4	CASSPLSENIQYF	TGTGCCAGCTCACCCCTTTCGGAAAACATTCAGTACTTC
TRBV27	-	TRBD2	TRBJ2-7	CASSLRHGGSSYEQYF	TGTGCCAGCAGTTTACGACACGGGGGGAGCTCCTACGAGCAGTACTTC
TRBV19	few	-	TRBJ1-5	CASSIGAVSNQPQHF	TGTGCCAGTAGTATAGGGGCAGTTAGCAATCAGCCCCAGCATTTT
TRBV9	-	TRBD2	TRBJ2-3	CASSVISGGDTQYF	TGTGCCAGCAGCGTAATTAGCGGGGGGGATACGCAGTATTTT
TRBV25-1	-	-	TRBJ1-6	CASSRYNSPLHF	TGTGCCAGTAGCCGTTATAATTCACCCCTCCACTTT
TRBV27	few	-	TRBJ2-3	CASSLGGAFRDTQYF	TGTGCCAGCAGTTTAGGGGGGGCCTTCCGGGATACGCAGTATTTT
TRBV21-1	-	-	TRBJ2-7	CASSKVGNPYEQYF	TGTGCCAGCAGCAAAGTAGGGAACCCCTACGAGCAGTACTTC
TRBV25-1	once	-	TRBJ2-5	CASSGRWKETQYF	TGTGCCAGCAGTGGCAGGTGGAAAGAGACCCAGTACTTC
TRBV5-6	-	-	TRBJ2-7	CASSLGPSQGYEQYF	TGTGCCAGCAGCTTGGGGCCCTCACAGGGATACGAGCAGTACTTC
TRBV27	-	-	TRBJ2-5	CASSPVDRYQETQYF	TGTGCCAGCAGTCCTGTCGACCGCTACCAAGAGACCCAGTACTTC
TRBV7-6	-	-	TRBJ1-5	CASSLSRNQPQHF	TGTGCCAGCAGCTTATCGAGGAATCAGCCCCAGCATTTT
TRBV19	-	TRBD1	TRBJ2-7	CASSPRQGDTYEQYF	TGTGCCAGTAGTCCTCGACAGGGGGATACCTACGAGCAGTACTTC
TRBV15	-	-	TRBJ2-7	CATSRGTHYEQYF	TGTGCCACCAGCAGAGGGACCCACTACGAGCAGTACTTC
TRBV7-6	-	TRBD1	TRBJ2-1	CASSLGGTVRNNEQFF	TGTGCCAGCAGCTTAGGTGGGACAGTGCGAAACAATGAGCAGTTCTTC
TRBV27	-	TRBD2	TRBJ2-2	CASSSWGGNTGELFF	TGTGCCAGCAGTTCTTGGGGGGGGAACACCGGGGAGCTGTTTTTT
TRBV5-4	-	-	TRBJ2-3	CASSLSSDTQYF	TGTGCCAGCAGCTTGTCCTCCGATACGCAGTATTTT
TRBV21-1	few	-	TRBJ1-5	CASSNPSNQPQHF	TGTGCCAGCAGCAATCCTAGCAATCAGCCCCAGCATTTT
TRBV4-1	-	TRBD1	TRBJ2-7	CASSRLTGEEQYF	TGCGCCAGCAGCCGCCTGACAGGGGAAGAGCAGTACTTC